The clone carrying this T cell receptor beta chain has just a few counts. The V end lost 2 bases, the J end lost 5 bases, and 19 bases lay between the germline ends. CDR1 SGHRS and CDR2 YFSETQ come from the germline V gene. The CDR3 sequence is 16 residues long. Each CDR3 protein gets one entry after TCRdb re-called the reads with MiXCR. The profile shows 200,000 or so distinct CDR3 sequences, roughly 27% of them singletons. The sample originates from a study of T cell repertoires in cytomegalovirus infection. About the study: From public TCR beta signatures came an indication of both CMV infection and matching HLA type.

The V call is TRBV5-1, the J call TRBJ1-1, with a possible D match to TRBD1 (6 bases). Sequencing was performed on PBMCs. The sequence was obtained from a human donor in good health (CMV status not recorded). Some clones in this sample may be carry-over from other donors' samples. CDR3 sequence (DNA): TGCGCCAGCAGCTTAGGGGCCGGGGGCATTATTACTGAAGCTTTCTTT. Protein: CASSLGAGGIITEAFF.